What follows are 2 T cell receptor beta chains derived from one specimen sequenced in a study of blood T cell repertoires in COVID-19. TCRdb's copy holds only in-frame clones and misses some; the assay was immunoSEQ multiplex PCR. The table lists 100,000 or so clones, over 80% of them singletons, with approximately 10% in the top ten. The sequenced material came from peripheral blood. The source of these receptors is a woman between 65 and 79 years old with active or convalescent COVID-19.

This chain links TRBV16 with TRBJ1-4; 9 bases are a match to TRBD1. Germline V gives CDR1 KGHSY, CDR2 FQNENV. J gave up 8 bases and V 4 bases, and 5 bases lay outside the gene matches. The length of the CDR3 is 14 residues. CDR3 in amino acids: CASSPGQGVEKLFF. The CDR3 nucleotides read TGTGCCAGCAGCCCGGGACAGGGCGTCGAAAAACTGTTTTTT.

This clone was seen more than once but under ten times. This chain uses TRBV19 with TRBJ2-2, with TRBD1 matching over 7 bases. V shed 4 bases, J shed 5 bases, and the junction held 7 bases outside the gene matches. The CDR3 sequence is 15 residues long. In germline, CDR1 is LNHDA, CDR2 SQIVND (reference sequence). The CDR3 loop reads CASSNRGAGTGELFF. The CDR3, as DNA: TGTGCCAGTAGTAACAGGGGTGCAGGAACCGGGGAGCTGTTTTTT.